This note documents a single T cell receptor (beta chain) sequence. Its antigen is not known. This specimen belongs to a study of T-cell reconstitution after alpha-beta-depleted transplantation in children. This CDR3 contains 18 residues. Trimming took 2 bases from V and 3 from J; bases not matched to a gene: 11. Germline CDR1 SGHAT, CDR2 FQNNGV. Unique molecular identifiers were incorporated into the prepared TCRbeta library. Each CDR3 protein gets one entry after TCRdb re-called the PCR reads with MiXCR. The sample holds roughly 570,000 distinct CDR3 sequences, 25% to 30% seen once. Study outcomes and limitations: Expanded graft clones numbering several hundred reportedly gave rise to alpha-beta T cells about two months after transplant.

The input for sequencing was PBMCs, taken before TCRalphabeta/CD19-depleted stem cell transplant. The J gene is TRBJ2-3, the V gene TRBV11-2; TRBD2 aligns across 10 bases. The receptor was isolated from a boy under three years old with Wiskott-Aldrich syndrome, due to receive a stem cell transplant. The DNA of the CDR3 is TGTGCCAGCAGCTTAATGAGAAGCGGGAGGGTAGTTACAGATACGCAGTATTTT. Protein product: CASSLMRSGRVVTDTQYF.